This entry is about one T cell receptor (beta chain). No antigen is known for it. Nothing much larger sits one base from this clone, and base qualities are not available. Library creation used the immunoSEQ multiplex PCR assay. TCRdb provides this immuneACCESS table in a form limited to in-frame rearrangements. Some clones are lacking; in checked studies, under half of them reflect an unresolved V gene, and why the rest are absent is not known. The sample contains roughly 40,000 clones, about 93% of them found a single time. The top ten hold about 0.45% of the sample. Via the germline V gene (reference sequence), CDR1 is MNHEY and CDR2 SMNVEV. Including cysteine and phenylalanine, the CDR3 has 14 amino acids. The CDR3 DNA has 42 bases and is translated from base 1. For this chain, trimming is 5 bases at the V end and 2 bases at the J end, and the number of junction bases without a gene match is 5. The data originate from a study of T cell changes during pregnancy in multiple sclerosis (dated by TCRdb to the late 2010s). Context from the whole study: In women with multiple sclerosis, the researchers looked at how the T cell repertoire shifted as pregnancy progressed.

This TCR derives from a female donor with multiple sclerosis, enrolled in a pregnancy study. The input for sequencing was CD4+ T cells from peripheral blood mononuclear cells, taken in the third trimester of pregnancy. Recombination joined TRBV27 with TRBJ2-7, and 8 bases in between align with TRBD2. The bases are TGTGCCAGCAGTCCGGGGGGGCAGCCCTACGAGCAGTACTTC. Its amino acids are CASSPGGQPYEQYF.